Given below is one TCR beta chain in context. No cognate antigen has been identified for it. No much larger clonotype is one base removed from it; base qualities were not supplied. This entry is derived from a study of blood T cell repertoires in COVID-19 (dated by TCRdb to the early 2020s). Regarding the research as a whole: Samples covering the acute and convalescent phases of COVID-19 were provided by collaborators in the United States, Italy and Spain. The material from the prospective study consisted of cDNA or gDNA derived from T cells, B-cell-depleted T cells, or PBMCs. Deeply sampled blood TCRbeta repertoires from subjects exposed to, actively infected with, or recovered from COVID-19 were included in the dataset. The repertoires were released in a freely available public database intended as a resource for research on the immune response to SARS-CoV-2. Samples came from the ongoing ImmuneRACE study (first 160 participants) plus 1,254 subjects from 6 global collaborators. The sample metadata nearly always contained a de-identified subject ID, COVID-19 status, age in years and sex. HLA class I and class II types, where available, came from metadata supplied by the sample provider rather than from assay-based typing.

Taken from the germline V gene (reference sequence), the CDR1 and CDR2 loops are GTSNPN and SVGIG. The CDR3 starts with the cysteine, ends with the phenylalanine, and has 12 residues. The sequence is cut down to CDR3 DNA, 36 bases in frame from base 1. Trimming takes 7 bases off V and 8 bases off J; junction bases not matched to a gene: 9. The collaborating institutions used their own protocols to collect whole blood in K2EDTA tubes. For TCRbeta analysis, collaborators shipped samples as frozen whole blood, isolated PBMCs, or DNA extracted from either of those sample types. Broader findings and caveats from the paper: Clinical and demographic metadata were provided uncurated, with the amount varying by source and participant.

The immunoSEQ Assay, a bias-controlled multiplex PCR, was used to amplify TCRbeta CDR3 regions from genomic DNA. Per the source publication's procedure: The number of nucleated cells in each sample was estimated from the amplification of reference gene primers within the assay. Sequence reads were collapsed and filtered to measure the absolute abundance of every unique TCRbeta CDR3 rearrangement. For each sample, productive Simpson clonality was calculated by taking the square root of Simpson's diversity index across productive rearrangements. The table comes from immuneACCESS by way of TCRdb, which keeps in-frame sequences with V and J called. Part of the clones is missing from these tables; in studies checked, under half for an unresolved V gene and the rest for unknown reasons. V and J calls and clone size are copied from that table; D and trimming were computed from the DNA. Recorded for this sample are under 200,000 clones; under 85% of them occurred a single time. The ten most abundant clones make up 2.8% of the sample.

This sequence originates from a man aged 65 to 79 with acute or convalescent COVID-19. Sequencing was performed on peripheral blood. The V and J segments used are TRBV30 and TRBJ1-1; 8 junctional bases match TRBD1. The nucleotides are TGTGCCTTCAGTGGGACAGGCCAAGAAGCTTTCTTT. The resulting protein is CAFSGTGQEAFF.